This T cell receptor beta chain emerged from a study of T cell repertoires in cytomegalovirus infection. Study context: Newly reported HLA-C-restricted and thoroughly characterized HLA-B-restricted CMV epitopes were employed.

V gave up 4 bases and J gave up 3 bases, with 14 bases separating them. The CDR3 totals 15 residues. The germline V gene has CDR1 MNHEY and CDR2 SVGEGT. This clonotype was seen a handful of times. The target antigen is unknown. TCRdb passed the reads through MiXCR, listing each CDR3 protein once. The sample includes roughly 990,000 distinct CDR3 sequences, approximately 31% of them seen just once. The receptor was derived from a human donor in good health (CMV status not recorded). Some clones in this sample may be carry-over from other donors' samples. Specimen: cultured CD8+ T cells from PBMCs, collected from culture after CMV antigen stimulation. The V call is TRBV6-2 or TRBV6-3, the J call TRBJ2-3, with TRBD1 as a possible D gene (5 bases). DNA of the CDR3: TGTGCCAGCAGTTCCCCCAGGGTGAGGACAGATACGCAGTATTTT. Protein product: CASSSPRVRTDTQYF.